These 29 T cell receptor beta chains share one sample of origin, sequenced in a study of response to subunit inactivated influenza vaccine. TCRdb ran MiXCR on the RT-PCR reads and lists one entry per CDR3 protein. In the table there are around 760,000 distinct CDR3 sequences, about 14% of which are singletons. Sequencing was performed on PBMCs from blood, taken 14 days before vaccination. Receptors were obtained from a man in his fifties who received an inactivated influenza vaccine.

This clonotype came up a few times. The chain links TRBV29-1 to TRBJ2-7, with 14 positions matching TRBD2. Germline V gene data show CDR1 as SQVTM and CDR2 as ANQGSEA. The CDR3 extends over 15 amino acids. Trimming cost V 6 bases and J 2 bases; bases outside gene matches: 6. The CDR3 DNA follows: TGCAGCGTGACCGGGACTAGCGGGGGCACCTACGAGCAGTACTTC. Encoded protein: CSVTGTSGGTYEQYF.

This chain joins TRBV29-1 and TRBJ2-5; 7 bases fit TRBD2. The CDR3 runs 14 residues. V gave up 4 bases and J gave up 3 bases; unmatched junction bases: 8. Germline CDR1 and CDR2: SQVTM and ANQGSEA. The CDR3 DNA follows: TGCAGCGTTGGTGCAGCGGGATATAAAGAGACCCAGTACTTC. This encodes CSVGAAGYKETQYF.

The chain is built from TRBV5-1 and TRBJ1-2; maybe TRBD1 (5 bases). Germline V lookup: CDR1 SGHRS, CDR2 YFSETQ. The CDR3 sequence is 14 residues long. The germline V and J ends were trimmed by 4 bases and 8 bases, with 18 bases remaining between them. CDR3 region: CASSLEAGARGYTF. The CDR3 coding sequence is TGCGCCAGCAGCCTTGAAGCTGGGGCGCGGGGCTACACCTTC. The full variable domain, its missing parts supplied by reference TRBV5-1 and TRBJ1-2, is KAGVTQTPRYLIKTRGQQVTLSCSPISGHRSVSWYQQTPGQGLQFLFEYFSETQRNKGNFPGRFSGRQFSNSRSEMNVSTLELGDSALYLCASSLEAGARGYTFGSGTRLTVV.

This clonotype was observed a handful of times. The chain carries TRBV5-1 and TRBJ1-1, with D perhaps TRBD1 (6 bases). The CDR3 is 13 residues long. Germline assignment: CDR1 SGHRS and CDR2 YFSETQ. V gave up 6 bases and J gave up 6 bases, with 15 bases separating them. CDR3 DNA sequence: TGCGCCAGCAACAACAGGGAAGGAGCTGAAGCTTTCTTT. Translated: CASNNREGAEAFF.

The chain employs TRBV12-3 or TRBV12-4 and TRBJ2-3; 10 bases are shared with TRBD2. Losses at the gene ends were 7 bases for V and 3 bases for J; bases not matched to a gene: 4. The CDR3 contains 14 residues. Here the CDR3 reads CASTLAGVTDTQYF. In DNA, the CDR3 is TGTGCCAGCACTCTAGCGGGGGTAACAGATACGCAGTATTTT.

Ten or more counts support this clonotype. The chain employs TRBV5-1 and TRBJ2-1, with a tentative D call TRBD2 (6 bases). The CDR3 is made up of 17 amino acids. The germline V gene encodes CDR1 SGHRS and CDR2 YFSETQ. V lost 1 base and J lost 2, with 16 bases in between. The CDR3 bases are TGCGCCAGCAGCTTGAGGGGAGTAGCGGCCCCCTACAATGAGCAGTTCTTC. Translation gives CASSLRGVAAPYNEQFF.

This clonotype was counted only a few times. This rearrangement joins TRBV7-2 to TRBJ2-7; D ambiguous. In germline, CDR1 is SGHTA, CDR2 FQGNSA. This CDR3 is built from 13 residues. Trimming left V 4 bases short and J 0 bases short, with 7 bases between. The chain's CDR3 is CASSYPISYEQYF. CDR3 nucleotide sequence: TGTGCCAGCAGCTACCCTATCTCCTACGAGCAGTACTTC.

The V call is TRBV27, the J call TRBJ2-1; 9 bases line up with TRBD2. The CDR3 consists of 16 residues. V trimming: 4 bases; J trimming: 4 bases; junction bases outside the gene matches: 8. Germline V gene data show CDR1 as MNHEY and CDR2 as SMNVEV (reference sequence). The CDR3 loop reads CASSSPGTSLYNEQFF. The CDR3 coding sequence is TGTGCCAGCAGTTCACCCGGGACTAGCCTTTACAATGAGCAGTTCTTC.

The chain couples TRBV30 to TRBJ2-5; D uncertain. The germline V gene has CDR1 GTSNPN and CDR2 SVGIG (reference sequence). CDR3 length: 12 residues. V was cut by 7 bases and J by 7 bases, with 16 bases left in between. The CDR3 is CAYRRGDGTQYF. The CDR3 DNA is TGTGCCTATAGACGAGGTGATGGGACCCAGTACTTC.

This chain links TRBV5-1 with TRBJ2-1; TRBD1 is a possible D gene (5 bases). Germline CDR1 and CDR2: SGHRS and YFSETQ. The CDR3 has 17 amino acids. V lost 0 bases, J lost 0 bases, and 13 bases lay in between. CDR3 sequence reads: CASSLAKGPSSYNEQFF. In nucleotides, the CDR3 is TGCGCCAGCAGCTTGGCCAAGGGGCCGAGCTCCTACAATGAGCAGTTCTTC.

The chain recombines TRBV7-2 with TRBJ1-5; the match to TRBD1 covers 10 bases. This CDR3 spans 15 amino acids. Germline V CDR1 and CDR2: SGHTA, FQGNSA. The V segment lost 3 bases and the J segment 2 bases; nucleotides outside the gene matches: 1. The CDR3 sequence: CASSFGQGGNQPQHF. The CDR3 DNA is TGTGCCAGCAGCTTCGGACAGGGGGGCAATCAGCCCCAGCATTTT.

This clonotype was detected a few times. The chain carries TRBV7-8 and TRBJ2-7; 8 nucleotides line up with TRBD2. The J segment lost 3 bases and the V segment lost 0 bases, leaving 7 bases of the junction unmatched. This CDR3 is 16 amino acids long. Germline CDR1 and CDR2: SGHVS and FQNEAQ. The CDR3 DNA reads TGTGCCAGCAGCTTAGCGGGAGCGGGAGACCTCTACGAGCAGTACTTC. Translated: CASSLAGAGDLYEQYF.

This chain uses TRBV14 with TRBJ2-7, with TRBD1 as a possible D gene (6 bases). The CDR3 extends over 15 amino acids. With 2 bases removed from V and 3 bases from J, the gap between germline ends came to 14 bases. Germline assignment: CDR1 SGHDN and CDR2 FVKESK. The CDR3 nucleotides read TGTGCCAGCAGCCAACTTACGGGACACAACTACGAGCAGTACTTC. Its protein is CASSQLTGHNYEQYF.

The chain employs TRBV7-9 and TRBJ2-7; tentatively, D is TRBD1 (5 bases). The CDR3 has 12 residues. Per germline, CDR1 SEHNR and CDR2 FQNEAQ (reference sequence). The ends were cut back, 8 bases at V and 2 bases at J, with 10 bases in the middle. The CDR3 coding sequence is TGTGCCAGCGCGGACACTACCTACGAGCAGTACTTC. As protein: CASADTTYEQYF.

This clonotype was found a few times. This chain uses TRBV25-1 with TRBJ2-3; 10 bases map to TRBD2. This CDR3 comprises 18 residues. The junction had 19 bases not matched to a gene; V was cut back by 8 bases and J by 5 bases. In germline, CDR1 is MGHDK, CDR2 SYGVNS. The CDR3 region has the DNA TGTGCCAGCGAAAGCCGCTCCAGCGGGAGGGCAGAGGAAGATACGCAGTATTTT. This translates into CASESRSSGRAEEDTQYF.

This sequence joins TRBV29-1 and TRBJ2-1, with unresolved D. From germline, CDR1 is SQVTM and CDR2 ANQGSEA. This CDR3 is 15 amino acids long. Trimming left V 1 base short and J 4 bases short, with 14 bases between. The CDR3: CSVEAAGEVYNEQFF. The CDR3 DNA sequence: TGCAGCGTTGAAGCAGCCGGAGAGGTTTACAATGAGCAGTTCTTC.

This clonotype was seen a few times. This sequence joins TRBV6-2 or TRBV6-3 and TRBJ2-1; D is perhaps TRBD2 (6 bases). Looked up from germline, CDR1 is MNHEY and CDR2 is SVGEGT. This CDR3 comprises 18 residues. Trimming stripped 6 bases from V and 9 bases from J, with 30 bases between. CDR3 nucleotide sequence: TGTGCCAGCAGGACGGACGGGAGACAACTGGTGGGAGGCCGTGAGCAGTTCTTC. It is translated as CASRTDGRQLVGGREQFF.

This chain joins TRBV11-2 and TRBJ2-1, with TRBD2 matching over 13 bases. The length of the CDR3 is 17 residues. Germline V gives CDR1 SGHAT, CDR2 FQNNGV. The junction had 10 bases not matched to a gene; V was cut back by 3 bases and J by 8 bases. The CDR3 reads CASSFLGLAGLLDEQFF. In DNA, the CDR3 is TGTGCCAGCAGCTTTTTGGGACTAGCGGGACTTTTGGATGAGCAGTTCTTC.

Only a few counts were recorded for this clonotype. The chain combines TRBV7-2 with TRBJ2-2; TRBD2 matches 7 bases. Germline-derived CDR1 and CDR2 are SGHTA and FQGNSA. The CDR3 extends over 15 amino acids. V dropped 4 bases and J dropped 2; count of bases not matched to a gene: 4. The CDR3 is CASSWGGRNTGELFF. The CDR3 bases are TGTGCCAGCAGCTGGGGGGGACGCAACACCGGGGAGCTGTTTTTT.

In its sample, this clonotype was seen many times. The chain recombines TRBV7-9 with TRBJ2-3; D remains unclear. The CDR3 runs to 15 residues. Deletions cut 1 base from V and 2 bases from J, with 10 bases between. Germline-derived CDR1 and CDR2 are SEHNR and FQNEAQ (reference sequence). Here the CDR3 DNA reads TGTGCCAGCAGCTTAGACGGGCAGCCCACAGATACGCAGTATTTT. Protein sequence: CASSLDGQPTDTQYF. The full variable domain, rest sourced from reference TRBV7-9 and TRBJ2-3, is DTGVSQNPRHKITKRGQNVTFRCDPISEHNRLYWYRQTLGQGPEFLTYFQNEAQLEKSRLLSDRFSAERPKGSFSTLEIQRTEQGDSAMYLCASSLDGQPTDTQYFGPGTRLTVL.

V usage is TRBV7-9 and J usage is TRBJ2-7; TRBD1 matches at 8 bases. In germline, CDR1 is SEHNR, CDR2 FQNEAQ (reference sequence). Trimming cost V 5 bases and J 2 bases; bases outside gene matches: 5. There are 14 residues in the CDR3. As DNA, the CDR3 is TGTGCCAGCAGCCGGACAGGGCGAGCCTACGAGCAGTACTTC. Residues: CASSRTGRAYEQYF.

This clonotype was seen at least ten times. This chain links TRBV7-9 with TRBJ2-3, with D maybe TRBD1 (6 bases). Germline-derived CDR1 and CDR2 are SEHNR and FQNEAQ (reference sequence). V was shortened by 5 bases and J by 3 bases, with 12 bases between the two germline ends. The CDR3 runs 14 residues. CDR3 protein: CASSTYQGTDTQYF. The CDR3 DNA is TGTGCCAGCAGCACATATCAGGGGACAGATACGCAGTATTTT.

This clonotype was recorded a few times. This chain uses TRBV6-1 with TRBJ2-3; 7 bases are shared with TRBD2. This CDR3 region has 17 residues. Germline CDR1 reads MNHNS; CDR2 reads SASEGT. With V trimmed by 6 bases and J by 4 bases, 16 bases remained unmatched. The CDR3 protein is CASSRTRVGGNADTQYF. As DNA, the CDR3 is TGTGCCAGCAGCCGAACAAGGGTGGGAGGGAATGCAGATACGCAGTATTTT.

A word on this clonotype: This could be a read error, since a much larger clone is one nucleotide away. This chain joins TRBV10-3 and TRBJ2-1, with a tentative D call TRBD1 (6 bases). The DNA end is a closer match to TRBJ2-7, so the J assignment may be wrong. Germline V lookup: CDR1 ENHRY, CDR2 SYGVKD. This CDR3 contains 13 residues. CDR3 bases: TGTGCCATCAGTGGGAACAGGGAGAATGAGCAGTACTTC. Amino acids: CAISGNRENEQYF.

The V call is TRBV6-1, the J call TRBJ2-1; 12 bases line up with TRBD2. CDR1 is MNHNS, CDR2 SASEGT, per germline. The CDR3 covers 14 residues. J was trimmed by 9 bases and V by 6 bases; bases with no gene match: 6. This CDR3 reads CASSPSGRVSEQFF. In DNA form, the CDR3 reads TGTGCCAGCAGCCCTAGCGGGAGGGTTAGTGAGCAGTTCTTC.

This clonotype was seen more than once but under ten times. The genes are TRBV5-5 and TRBJ1-1, with D perhaps matching TRBD1 (5 bases). Germline values: CDR1 SGHKS, CDR2 YYEKEE (reference sequence). The CDR3 length is 15 residues. Trimming pared 6 bases from V and 8 bases from J, leaving 23 bases between. CDR3 amino acids: CASIEGRGLKAEAFF. As DNA, the CDR3 is TGTGCCAGCATTGAGGGACGGGGTCTGAAGGCGGAAGCTTTCTTT.

Only a few counts were recorded for this clonotype. V gene TRBV6-2 or TRBV6-3 combines with J gene TRBJ2-5; D gene ambiguous. Germline CDR1 is MNHEY and CDR2 is SVGEGT. Trimming shortened V by 5 bases and J by 0 bases, and 10 bases separated the two germline ends. The CDR3 length is 14 residues. The CDR3 here is CASSPTMYQETQYF. Written as DNA, the CDR3 is TGTGCCAGCAGTCCTACGATGTACCAAGAGACCCAGTACTTC.

This clonotype was detected a few times. The V and J genes are TRBV3-1 and TRBJ2-1; 7 positions agree with TRBD2. The germline CDR1 and CDR2 sequences are LGHDT and YNNKEL (reference sequence). The V segment lost 3 bases and the J segment 3 bases; nucleotides outside the gene matches: 5. The CDR3 is 15 residues long. The CDR3 loop reads CASSHGPSGYNEQFF. DNA for the CDR3: TGTGCCAGCAGCCATGGCCCTAGCGGCTACAATGAGCAGTTCTTC.

This clonotype has a count of ten or more. CDR3 bases: TGTGCCAGCAGTTTTCCCCGGGGGTATGGCTACACCTTC. As protein: CASSFPRGYGYTF. This rearrangement joins TRBV12-3 or TRBV12-4 to TRBJ1-2; tentative D call: TRBD1 (5 bases). Trimming took off 3 bases at V and 5 bases at J, with 10 bases between the two ends. The CDR3 runs to 13 residues.